This TCR beta chain was profiled in a study of blood T cells in healthy people across ages (dated by TCRdb to 2013 to 2016). Broadly, across the study: In model experiments, roughly one uniquely barcoded TCR beta cDNA molecule per two T cells was captured by template switching. Four age groups were formed from the donors: young (average about 17 years), middle-aged (around 37), aged (around 68) and long-lived (more than 75). The study measured age-related changes in TCR beta repertoire diversity using deep sequencing normalized with unique cDNA molecular identifiers. Using the same blood draw, the study looked at two additional independent replicas of 1 million unique cDNA reads for two donors, one aged 18 to 29 and the other aged 80 or older.

The protocol used for the library was 5' RACE. The sample was run on an Illumina HiSeq 2500. A second PCR of about 6 to 11 cycles was run with a J-beta primer mix and a sample-barcoded 5' primer. Each TCR beta cDNA molecule received a unique molecular identifier from a template-switch 5' adaptor carrying 12 random nucleotides. Each sample yielded at least 2.5 million CDR3-containing paired-end reads. First-strand cDNA synthesis was performed from all RNA using the Mint cDNA synthesis kit, with priming by a TRBC-specific oligonucleotide. Following uracil-DNA glycosylase treatment, a first 18-cycle PCR with universal primers M1SS and BC2_uni_R was performed on all cDNA. As for how the authors treated the data: For normalization, 1 million high-quality reads, each with a distinct molecular identifier, were randomly selected from each sample. Reads sharing molecular identifiers were discarded rather than binned into consensus sequences. MiTCR, with a Q25 quality threshold and the strictest error-elimination algorithm, was used for CDR3 identification, clonotype clustering and error correction. A nonparametric unseen species model with Euler transformation was used to estimate lower-bound total TCR beta diversity. The raw public reads went through TCRdb reprocessing: fastp at Q25, MiXCR clone calling, in-frame beta chains kept. Entries are consolidated by CDR3 protein sequence, retaining the most common genes and DNA. The V and J calls were determined by TCRdb, not by the authors. In all, the sample holds 750,000 to 950,000 distinct CDR3 sequences, and 20% to 30% of those were seen once. The ten largest clonotypes hold around 2.9% of the sample.

V loses 4 bases at its end and J loses 8 bases; junction bases beyond the gene matches: 19. CDR1 and CDR2 (SQVTM, ANQGSEA) derive from the germline V gene. The CDR3 holds 17 amino acids from the cysteine to the phenylalanine. Just the 51-base CDR3 DNA is kept, in frame starting at base 1. This clonotype has more than one count but fewer than ten. Its antigen target is currently unknown. No much larger clone is present one base from it, and per-base qualities are unavailable. On the study overall, not on this receptor specifically: Observed TCR beta diversity correlated strongly with the percentage of naive T cells measured by flow cytometry. Observed TCR beta diversity per million T cells fell roughly linearly with age, and a significant reduction was already apparent by age around 39. The CMV infection status of donors was not known, potentially confounding age-related changes in expanded clonotypes. The long-lived group showed more naive CD4+ T cells, fewer expanded clones and increased TCR diversity than the aged group, suggesting age selection. Conclusive comparison of naive and antigen-experienced compartments was prevented by the profiling of bulk unsorted PBMCs. Total diversity estimates from one million sequenced T cells were considered lower bounds and underestimates.

Donors were 40 or so systemically healthy Caucasian individuals from Russia aged roughly 6 to 90 years. Each donor gave 9.5 to 10 milliliters of peripheral blood, drawn into EDTA-treated Vacutainer tubes. Ficoll-Paque density-gradient centrifugation was used to isolate PBMCs, with at least 6.5 million per sample. Total RNA was extracted from PBMCs with Trizol reagent, with at least 5.5 micrograms obtained per sample. For every donor, an aliquot of PBMCs went through flow cytometry to measure the percentages of naive CD45RAhigh/CD27high T cells. This same sample was also taken into another study, of T cells of mothers and their children. Reported in the second study: Nine systemically healthy Caucasian individuals, comprising three mothers and their six children, were included as donors. cDNA synthesis used all of the extracted RNA, with roughly 1.5 ug of RNA in each 15 ul reaction. In the second PCR, sample barcodes and 2-4 random nucleotides were introduced via the M1S primer. Over 8 million TCR beta CDR3 reads came from each mother, compared with around 3 million reads from each child. In both related and unrelated pairs, thymic selection shapes the output of TCR recombination in a similar way, with inherited differences having only a minor effect. Related mother-child pairs always showed normalized repertoire overlap that was slightly higher than in unrelated mother-child pairs, though the difference was never significant. With a sensitivity of approximately 100 clones per million clonotypes, no persistent microchimeric T cell clones were detected. Deep NGS was used in the study to compare the TCR beta repertoires of mothers and children and to look for features that separate related mother-child pairs from unrelated individuals. The mean age was around 40 +/- 4 years for the mothers and about 10 +/- 4 years for the children. Libraries were sequenced on Illumina HiSeq 2000 with 100+100 nt paired-end reads after adapter ligation with NEBNext reagents. To prevent cross-contamination, the mother and child libraries were prepared one month apart and sequenced in separate runs. For each donor, somewhere between about 500,000 and 2,000,000 distinct TCR beta clonotypes were identified. Naive TCR beta clonotypes were estimated from low-frequency clonotypes matched to each donor's FACS-determined naive share, without sorting.

In this chain, TRBV29-1 is recombined with TRBJ2-1, and TRBD2 matches 8 of the central bases. The source material was blood. The source of this sequence is a boy between 5 and 17 years old in good health. For the CDR3, the sequence is CSVVPPEGAGALYEQFF. The base sequence is TGCAGCGTTGTTCCCCCCGAGGGAGCGGGGGCCCTTTATGAGCAGTTCTTC.